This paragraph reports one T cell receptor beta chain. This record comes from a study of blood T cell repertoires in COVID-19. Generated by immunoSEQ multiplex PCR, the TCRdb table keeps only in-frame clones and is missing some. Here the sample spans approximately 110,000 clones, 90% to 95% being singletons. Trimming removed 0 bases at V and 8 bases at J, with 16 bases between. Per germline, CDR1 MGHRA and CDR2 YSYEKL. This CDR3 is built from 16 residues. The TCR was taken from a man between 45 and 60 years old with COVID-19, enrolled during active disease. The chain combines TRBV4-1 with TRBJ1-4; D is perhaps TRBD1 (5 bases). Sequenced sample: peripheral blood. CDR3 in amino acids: CASSQDLWEGSEKLFF. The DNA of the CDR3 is TGCGCCAGCAGCCAAGATTTGTGGGAGGGGTCCGAAAAACTGTTTTTT.